This note documents a single T cell receptor (beta chain) sequence. Its target is unknown. The sequenced template was cDNA made from the entire isolated RNA. The table came from immunoSEQ multiplex PCR; TCRdb's copy has only in-frame clones and leaves some out. The table includes over 500,000 clones, 15% detected once. The sample originates from a study of beta chain features in type 1 diabetes. Study outcomes and limitations: Equally in patients and controls, PCR might preferentially amplify shorter templates.

The CDR3 is 13 amino acids. Germline CDR1 and CDR2: KGHSH and LQKENI. V gave up 1 base and J gave up 7 bases, with 10 bases separating them. The TCR originated in a man aged 18 to 30 in good health. V usage is TRBV18 and J usage is TRBJ1-1; unclear D gene. Sequenced input: naive CD4+ T cells from blood. The CDR3 region has the DNA TGTGCCAGCTCACCACAGGGTGCGGGTGAAGCTTTCTTT. Encoded protein: CASSPQGAGEAFF.